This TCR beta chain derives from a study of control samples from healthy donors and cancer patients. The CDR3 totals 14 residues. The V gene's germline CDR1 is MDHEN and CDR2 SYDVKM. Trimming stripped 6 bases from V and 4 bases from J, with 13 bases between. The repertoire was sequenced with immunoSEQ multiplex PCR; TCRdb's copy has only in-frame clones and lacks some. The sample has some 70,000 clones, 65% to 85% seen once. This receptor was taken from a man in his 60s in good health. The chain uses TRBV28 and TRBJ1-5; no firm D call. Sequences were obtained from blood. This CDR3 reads CASSPPRGNQPQHF. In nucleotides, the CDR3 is TGTGCCAGCAGCCCCCCCCGGGGTAATCAGCCCCAGCATTTT.